These 17 T cell receptor beta chains came from one sample sequenced in a study of Tregs in tolerant kidney transplant recipients. Sequenced by immunoSEQ multiplex PCR; TCRdb stores in-frame clones only, minus some. This sample's table has about 48,000 clones. The specimen comprised CD4+ T cells from blood, sampled before the transplant. The receptors stem from a human donor who received a combined kidney and bone marrow transplant.

Of note for this clone: The sequenced fragment ends 3 residues before the CDR3 boundary, so the rest is inferred from the germline J gene. The chain links TRBV2 to TRBJ1-2; 8 nucleotides align to TRBD1. This CDR3 region has 15 residues. Germline V lookup: CDR1 SNHLY, CDR2 FYNNEI. CDR3 bases read: TGTGCCAGCAGTGTTCTTACAGGGGGTGCCCGAAGC. It translates to CASSVLTGGARS. The full CDR3 is CASSVLTGGARSYTF.

About this clone: The missing CDR3 end, 3 residues past where the read stops, is filled in from the germline J gene. The rearrangement uses TRBV30 and TRBJ2-7, with TRBD1 matching over 7 bases. Germline V gives CDR1 GTSNPN, CDR2 SVGIG (reference sequence). Trimming at V came to 5 bases and at J to 0 bases, leaving 13 bases not matched to a gene. The CDR3 loop spans 16 amino acids. The CDR3 sequence is CAWDRVDFGISYEQYF. CDR3 bases read: TGTGCCTGGGACAGGGTCGATTTTGGGATCTCCTACGAG.

Turning to this clone: The CDR3 is cut off 3 residues early in the read; its end comes from the germline J gene. V usage is TRBV5-1 and J usage is TRBJ1-2; 8 bases align to TRBD1. Trimming took 4 bases from V and 7 from J; bases not matched to a gene: 9. Germline CDR1 SGHRS, CDR2 YFSETQ. The CDR3 runs to 14 residues. This chain's CDR3 is CASSLDRGSSGYTF. The DNA read from the CDR3 is TGCGCCAGCAGCCTCGACAGGGGCAGTAGTGGC. Drawing the rest from reference TRBV5-1 and TRBJ1-2, the complete variable domain is KAGVTQTPRYLIKTRGQQVTLSCSPISGHRSVSWYQQTPGQGLQFLFEYFSETQRNKGNFPGRFSGRQFSNSRSEMNVSTLELGDSALYLCASSLDRGSSGYTFGSGTRLTVV.

As for this clone: The observed sequence ends 3 residues before the CDR3 terminus, with the missing tail filled in from the germline J gene. This rearrangement joins TRBV7-3 to TRBJ2-1; TRBD2 matches 9 bases. The CDR3 sequence is 15 residues long. CDR1 is SGHTA and CDR2 is FQGTGA in the germline V gene. V was clipped by 3 bases and J by 6 bases; unmatched bases: 6. CDR3 loop: CASSFTLAGLNEQFF. CDR3 bases read: TGTGCCAGCAGCTTTACACTAGCGGGCCTCAATGAG. The full variable domain, completed using reference TRBV7-3 and TRBJ2-1, is GAGVSQTPSNKVTEKGKYVELRCDPISGHTALYWYRQSLGQGPEFLIYFQGTGAADDSGLPNDRFFAVRPEGSVSTLKIQRTERGDSAVYLCASSFTLAGLNEQFFGPGTRLTVL.

The CDR3 here is CAWSVQGTGGNQPQHF. The part of the CDR3 DNA that was read is TGTGCCTGGAGTGTACAAGGAACAGGGGGCAATCAGCCC. This chain joins TRBV30 and TRBJ1-5; 7 bases match TRBD1. The read is 3 residues too short to cover the CDR3 end, so that end is filled in from the germline J gene. Unmatched junction bases numbered 7, after V lost 0 bases and J lost 2 bases. The CDR3 runs 16 residues. From germline, CDR1 is GTSNPN and CDR2 SVGIG (reference sequence).

Comments on this clone: The read ends 3 residues before the CDR3 terminus; that terminus is restored from the germline J gene. The J gene is TRBJ1-1, the V gene TRBV19; D may be TRBD1 (6 bases). The CDR3 runs to 13 residues. Germline CDR1 and CDR2: LNHDA and SQIVND (reference sequence). CDR3 bases read: TGTGCCAGTAGTATAGAAGGGGGTGCAGGG. Its protein is CASSIEGGAG. The full CDR3 protein is CASSIEGGAGAFF.

In regard to this clone: The CDR3 extends 3 residues past the end of the read, so its final part is completed from the germline J gene. The chain joins TRBV7-2 to TRBJ2-7; weak D call: TRBD1 (6 bases). CDR3 length: 12 amino acids. The V end lost 4 bases, the J end lost 5 bases, and 9 bases lay between the germline ends. Germline V gene data show CDR1 as SGHTA and CDR2 as FQGNSA. CDR3 bases read: TGTGCCAGCAGCTCACAGGGCCACGAG. Amino acids: CASSSQGHE. The whole CDR3 region reads CASSSQGHEQYF. The full variable domain, with the rest looked up from reference TRBV7-2 and TRBJ2-7, is GAGVSQSPSNKVTEKGKDVELRCDPISGHTALYWYRQSLGQGLEFLIYFQGNSAPDKSGLPSDRFSAERTGGSVSTLTIQRTQQEDSAVYLCASSSQGHEQYFGPGTRLTVT.

A word on this clone: The read falls 3 residues short of the CDR3 end, and the missing part is taken from the germline J gene. This chain joins TRBV6-2 or TRBV6-3 and TRBJ2-2; 8 bases line up with TRBD1. The junction had 3 bases not matched to a gene; V was cut back by 5 bases and J by 1 base. CDR1 is MNHEY and CDR2 is SVGEGT in the germline V gene. This CDR3 is 15 amino acids long. CDR3 DNA (partial): TGTGCCAGCAGTAGGGGGACAGGGAACACCGGGGAG. It encodes CASSRGTGNTGE. The CDR3 reads in full as CASSRGTGNTGELFF.

Notes on this clone: The read finishes 3 residues shy of the CDR3 end, and the germline J gene is used to complete it. The chain employs TRBV2 and TRBJ1-4; 8 bases line up with TRBD1. V lost 4 bases and J lost 8; bases outside the gene matches: 3. The germline CDR1 and CDR2 sequences are SNHLY and FYNNEI. There are 13 residues in the CDR3. CDR3 protein: CASSGTGHEKLFF. The covered CDR3 bases are TGTGCCAGCAGTGGGACAGGGCACGAAAAA.

As to this clone: The read terminates 3 residues ahead of where the CDR3 ends, so the germline J gene completes it. This chain links TRBV2 with TRBJ1-1, with unresolved D. The CDR3 consists of 14 residues. Trimming removed 4 bases from V and 2 bases from J, with 11 bases in between. CDR1 is SNHLY, CDR2 FYNNEI, per germline. This CDR3 is CASSVHQANTEAFF. The CDR3 DNA, read in part, is TGTGCCAGCAGTGTCCACCAGGCTAACACTGAA.

Of note for this clone: The observed sequence ends 3 residues before the CDR3 terminus, with the missing tail filled in from the germline J gene. The chain recombines TRBV18 with TRBJ2-3; D is unclear. The CDR3 contains 12 residues. Trimming removed 1 base at V and 6 bases at J, with 5 bases between. CDR1 and CDR2 (germline): KGHSH, LQKENI. Incomplete CDR3 DNA: TGTGCCAGCTCACCACGCAGGGATACG. It yields the protein CASSPRRDT. The CDR3 as a whole reads CASSPRRDTQYF.

CDR3: CASSQGGHLETQYF. The DNA read from the CDR3 is TGTGCCAGCAGCCAAGGGGGACATTTGGAGACC. This chain uses TRBV3-1 (or the pseudogene TRBV3-2) with TRBJ2-5; TRBD1 is a possible D gene (6 bases). Read sequence stops 3 residues before the CDR3 end, and the germline J gene provides the missing end. The CDR3 extends over 14 amino acids. CDR1 is LGHDT and CDR2 is YNNKEL in the germline V gene (reference sequence). Between the trimmed V and J ends, which lost 1 base and 5 bases, there was a span of 11 bases.

Comments on this clone: The read gets to within 3 residues of the CDR3 end, and the germline J gene fills in the rest. The chain uses TRBV19 and TRBJ2-2, with 9 bases aligning to TRBD1. Germline lookup yields CDR1 LNHDA and CDR2 SQIVND (reference sequence). V lost 6 bases, J lost 4 bases, and 15 bases stayed unmatched. The CDR3 length is 18 residues. CDR3 region: CASRDRGRLMTSTGELFF. The sequenced part of the CDR3 DNA is TGTGCCAGTAGGGACAGGGGCCGCCTTATGACTAGCACCGGGGAG.

As for this clone: The DNA ends 3 residues before the CDR3 does, and the rest of the CDR3 is filled in from the germline J gene. The genes are TRBV20-1 and TRBJ2-2; no reliable D call. The CDR3 is made up of 13 amino acids. In germline, CDR1 is DFQATT, CDR2 SNEGSKA (reference sequence). The V end was cut by 1 base, the J end by 6 bases, with 9 bases between. CDR3 DNA, as far as it was read: TGCAGTGCTAGAGCCGAGCCGGCCGGGGAG. Its translation is CSARAEPAGE. The entire CDR3 sequence reads CSARAEPAGELFF.

As to this clone: The CDR3 extends 3 residues past the end of the read, so its final part is completed from the germline J gene. This chain connects TRBV7-9 to TRBJ2-6; D call uncertain. There are 13 residues in the CDR3. Trimming left V 5 bases short and J 3 bases short, with 5 bases between. The V gene's germline CDR1 is SEHNR and CDR2 FQNEAQ (reference sequence). The CDR3 DNA, read in part, is TGTGCCAGCAGCGATAGTGGGGCCAACGTC. Protein: CASSDSGANV. The whole CDR3 region reads CASSDSGANVLTF.

Details on this clone: The read gets to within 3 residues of the CDR3 end, and the germline J gene fills in the rest. The V call is TRBV20-1, the J call TRBJ1-3; D gene unclear. V was cut by 3 bases and J by 0 bases, with 18 bases left in between. The CDR3 has 17 residues. CDR1 and CDR2 (germline): DFQATT, SNEGSKA (reference sequence). The CDR3 bases that were read are TGCAGTGCTAGTGCTCTGGGCTCAACTCACTCTGGAAACACC. This translates into CSASALGSTHSGNT. The whole CDR3 reads CSASALGSTHSGNTIYF.

Concerning this clone itself: The read comes to an end 3 residues before the CDR3 does, leaving the germline J gene to fill in the end. The chain employs TRBV20-1 and TRBJ2-3; 10 bases match TRBD2. The CDR3 totals 16 residues. In germline, CDR1 is DFQATT, CDR2 SNEGSKA (reference sequence). Trimming at V came to 0 bases and at J to 7 bases, leaving 10 bases not matched to a gene. The CDR3: CSARDVSSGSSNTQYF. Incomplete CDR3 DNA: TGCAGTGCTAGAGATGTGTCTAGCGGGAGTTCGAATACG.